This T cell receptor (beta chain) stems from a study of CD8 T cells in Susac syndrome. Points from the study as a whole: As the study acknowledged, the number of individuals in its TCR sequencing and HLA analysis was relatively small.

The length of the CDR3 is 19 residues. The J segment lost 2 bases and the V segment lost 5 bases, leaving 16 bases of the junction unmatched. Germline CDR1 is MDHEN and CDR2 is SYDVKM. In blood CD8+ and CD4+ T cells, TCR beta underwent sequencing. The TEMRA cells underwent FACS enrichment, while the CD8+ and CD4+ T cells underwent negative isolation. With random hexamers, reverse transcription was performed on about 0.5 to 1 ug of RNA. It was immunoSEQ multiplex PCR that amplified TCR beta CDR3 across 54 Vbeta and 13 Jbeta. TCRdb reanalysed the immunoSEQ multiplex PCR reads using MiXCR and keeps one entry per CDR3 protein. The sample consists of 330,000 or so distinct CDR3 sequences, 70% to 90% of them appearing once. The sample holds one count of this clonotype. Its specificity is unknown.

The sequence derives from a human donor with multiple sclerosis. The sequenced material came from CD8+ T cells from PBMCs. The chain links TRBV28 to TRBJ2-4, with 9 bases fitting TRBD2. CDR3 nucleotide sequence: TGTGCCAGCAGTCTAACCGGGACTAGCTTGACTTTTTCCAAAAACATTCAGTACTTC. Encoded protein: CASSLTGTSLTFSKNIQYF.